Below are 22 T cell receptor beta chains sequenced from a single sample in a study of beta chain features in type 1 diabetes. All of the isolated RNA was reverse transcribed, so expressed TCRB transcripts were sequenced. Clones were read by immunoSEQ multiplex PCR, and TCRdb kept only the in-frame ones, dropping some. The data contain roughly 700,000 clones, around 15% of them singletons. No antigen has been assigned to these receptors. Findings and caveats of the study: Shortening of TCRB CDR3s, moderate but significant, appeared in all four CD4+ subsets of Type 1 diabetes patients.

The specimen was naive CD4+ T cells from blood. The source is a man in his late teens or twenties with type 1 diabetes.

CDR3 nucleotide sequence: TGTGCCTGGAGGGACCAGACAGGGGACGTCGGCGATACGCAGTATTTT. Translated: CAWRDQTGDVGDTQYF. The V gene is TRBV30, the J gene TRBJ2-3, with 8 positions matching TRBD1. This CDR3 region has 16 residues. V lost 3 bases, J lost 6 bases, and 14 bases stayed unmatched. Germline V gives CDR1 GTSNPN, CDR2 SVGIG (reference sequence).

CDR3 DNA: TGTGCCAGCAGCTTAACCCAAGGGCCCGAGGGCTACACCTTC. Encoded protein: CASSLTQGPEGYTF. The genes are TRBV7-9 and TRBJ1-2, with D uncertain. Trimming shortened V by 2 bases and J by 8 bases, and 15 bases separated the two germline ends. CDR1 and CDR2 from the germline V gene are SEHNR and FQNEAQ (reference sequence). The CDR3 runs to 14 residues.

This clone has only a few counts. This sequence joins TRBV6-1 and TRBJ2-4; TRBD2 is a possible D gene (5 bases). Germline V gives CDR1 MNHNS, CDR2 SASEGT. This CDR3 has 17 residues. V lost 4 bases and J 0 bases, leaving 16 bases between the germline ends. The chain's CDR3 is CASSARGSLVAKNIQYF. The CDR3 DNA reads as TGTGCCAGCAGTGCCCGGGGATCCCTAGTAGCCAAAAACATTCAGTACTTC.

The CDR3 loop is CASSPRLARGQLEQFF. CDR3 nucleotide sequence: TGTGCCAGCAGTCCACGACTAGCGCGGGGTCAATTGGAGCAGTTCTTC. This chain links TRBV27 with TRBJ2-1, with 8 bases fitting TRBD2. The junction had 16 bases not matched to a gene; V was cut back by 5 bases and J by 10 bases. The length of the CDR3 is 16 residues. Germline lookup yields CDR1 MNHEY and CDR2 SMNVEV (reference sequence).

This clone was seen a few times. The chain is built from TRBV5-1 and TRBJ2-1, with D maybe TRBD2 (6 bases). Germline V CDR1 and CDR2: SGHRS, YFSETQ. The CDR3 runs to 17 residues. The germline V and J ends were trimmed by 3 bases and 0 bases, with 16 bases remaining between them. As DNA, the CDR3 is TGCGCCAGCAGCTCCACCGGGACTGTGAGCTCCTACAATGAGCAGTTCTTC. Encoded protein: CASSSTGTVSSYNEQFF.

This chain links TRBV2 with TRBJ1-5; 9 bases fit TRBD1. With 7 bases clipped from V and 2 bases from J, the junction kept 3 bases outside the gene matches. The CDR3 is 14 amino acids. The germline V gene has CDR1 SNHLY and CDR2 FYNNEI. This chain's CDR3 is CASIRDRGNQPQHF. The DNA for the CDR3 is TGTGCCAGCATTAGGGACAGGGGCAATCAGCCCCAGCATTTT.

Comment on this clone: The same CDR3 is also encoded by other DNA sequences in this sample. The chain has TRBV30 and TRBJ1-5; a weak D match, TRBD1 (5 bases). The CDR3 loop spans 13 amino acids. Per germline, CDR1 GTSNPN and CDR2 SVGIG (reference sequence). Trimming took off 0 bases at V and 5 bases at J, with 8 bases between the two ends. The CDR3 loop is CAWSVRGYQPQHF. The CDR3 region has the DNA TGTGCCTGGAGTGTTCGGGGCTATCAGCCCCAGCATTTT.

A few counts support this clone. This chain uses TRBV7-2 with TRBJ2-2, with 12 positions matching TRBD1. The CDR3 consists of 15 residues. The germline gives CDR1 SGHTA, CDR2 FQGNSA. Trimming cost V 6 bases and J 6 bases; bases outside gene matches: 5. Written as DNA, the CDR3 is TGTGCCAGCAGATCCGGGACAGGGGGCCCCGGGGAGCTGTTTTTT. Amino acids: CASRSGTGGPGELFF.

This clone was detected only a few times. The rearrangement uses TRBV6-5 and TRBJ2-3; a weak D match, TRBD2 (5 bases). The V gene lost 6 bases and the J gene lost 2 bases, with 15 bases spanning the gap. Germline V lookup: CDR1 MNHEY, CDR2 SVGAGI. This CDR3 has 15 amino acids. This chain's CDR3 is CASSLGGYATDTQYF. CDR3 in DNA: TGTGCCAGCAGCCTCGGCGGGTACGCCACAGATACGCAGTATTTT.

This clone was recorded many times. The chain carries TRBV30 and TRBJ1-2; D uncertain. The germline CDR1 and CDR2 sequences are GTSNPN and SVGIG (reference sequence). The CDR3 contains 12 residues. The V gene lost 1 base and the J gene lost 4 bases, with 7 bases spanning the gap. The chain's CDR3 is CAWSETSYGYTF. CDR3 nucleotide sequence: TGTGCCTGGAGTGAGACGTCCTATGGCTACACCTTC.

This CDR3 is CASSVATDREGEKLFF. The CDR3 DNA sequence: TGTGCCAGCAGCGTAGCTACGGACAGGGAGGGTGAAAAACTGTTTTTT. The chain uses TRBV9 and TRBJ1-4, with TRBD1 matching 8 bases. With V trimmed by 0 bases and J by 7 bases, 8 bases remained unmatched. This CDR3 has 16 amino acids. CDR1 is SGDLS, CDR2 YYNGEE, per germline.

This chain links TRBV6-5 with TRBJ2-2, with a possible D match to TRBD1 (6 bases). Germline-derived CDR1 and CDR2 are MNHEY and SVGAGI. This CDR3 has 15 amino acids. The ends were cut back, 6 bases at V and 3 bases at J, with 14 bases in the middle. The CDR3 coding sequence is TGTGCCAGCAGATCGGCTGGACAGCACACCGGGGAGCTGTTTTTT. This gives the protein CASRSAGQHTGELFF.

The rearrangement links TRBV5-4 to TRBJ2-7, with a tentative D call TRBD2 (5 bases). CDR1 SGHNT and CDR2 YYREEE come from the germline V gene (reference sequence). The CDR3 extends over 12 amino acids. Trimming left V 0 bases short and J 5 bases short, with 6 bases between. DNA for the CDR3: TGTGCCAGCAGCTTGGGCGGGCACGAGCAGTACTTC. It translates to CASSLGGHEQYF.

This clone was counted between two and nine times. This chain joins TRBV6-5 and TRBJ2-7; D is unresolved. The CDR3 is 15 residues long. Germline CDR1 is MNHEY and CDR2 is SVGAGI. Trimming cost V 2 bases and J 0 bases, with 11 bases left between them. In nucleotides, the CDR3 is TGTGCCAGCAGTTACGGACCCCGTCTCTCCTACGAGCAGTACTTC. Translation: CASSYGPRLSYEQYF.

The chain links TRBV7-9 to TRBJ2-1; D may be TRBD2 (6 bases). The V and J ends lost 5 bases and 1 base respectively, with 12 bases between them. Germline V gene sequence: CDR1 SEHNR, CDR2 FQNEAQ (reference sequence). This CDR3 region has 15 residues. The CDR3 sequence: CASSVTGGSYNEQFF. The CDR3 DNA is TGTGCCAGCAGCGTTACCGGGGGTTCCTACAATGAGCAGTTCTTC.

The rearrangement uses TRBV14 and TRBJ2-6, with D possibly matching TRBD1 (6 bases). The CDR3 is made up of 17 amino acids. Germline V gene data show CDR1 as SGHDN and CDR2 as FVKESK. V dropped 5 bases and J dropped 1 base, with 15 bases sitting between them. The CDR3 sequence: CASSTILGASGANVLTF. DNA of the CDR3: TGTGCCAGCAGCACCATCTTGGGGGCTTCTGGGGCCAACGTCCTGACTTTC. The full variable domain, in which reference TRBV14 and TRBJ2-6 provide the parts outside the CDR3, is EAGVTQFPSHSVIEKGQTVTLRCDPISGHDNLYWYRRVMGKEIKFLLHFVKESKQDESGMPNNRFLAERTGGTYSTLKVQPAELEDSGVYFCASSTILGASGANVLTFGAGSRLTVL.

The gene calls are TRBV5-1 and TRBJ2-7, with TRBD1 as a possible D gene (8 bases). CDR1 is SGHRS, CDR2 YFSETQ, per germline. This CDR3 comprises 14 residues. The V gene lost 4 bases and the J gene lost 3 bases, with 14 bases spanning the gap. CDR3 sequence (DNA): TGCGCCAGCAGCAGGACAGGGACTAACTACGAGCAGTACTTC. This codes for CASSRTGTNYEQYF.

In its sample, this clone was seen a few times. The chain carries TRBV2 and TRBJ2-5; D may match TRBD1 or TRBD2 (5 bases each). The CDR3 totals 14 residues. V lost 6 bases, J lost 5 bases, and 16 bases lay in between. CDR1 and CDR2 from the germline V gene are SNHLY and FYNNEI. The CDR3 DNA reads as TGTGCCAGCAGGAGGGACGGGGCATGGGAGACCCAGTACTTC. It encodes CASRRDGAWETQYF.

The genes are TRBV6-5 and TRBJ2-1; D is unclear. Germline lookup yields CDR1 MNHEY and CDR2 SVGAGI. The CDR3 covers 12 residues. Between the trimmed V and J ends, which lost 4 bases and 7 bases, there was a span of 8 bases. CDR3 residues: CASSSQFNEQFF. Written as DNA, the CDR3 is TGTGCCAGCAGTTCTCAGTTTAATGAGCAGTTCTTC.

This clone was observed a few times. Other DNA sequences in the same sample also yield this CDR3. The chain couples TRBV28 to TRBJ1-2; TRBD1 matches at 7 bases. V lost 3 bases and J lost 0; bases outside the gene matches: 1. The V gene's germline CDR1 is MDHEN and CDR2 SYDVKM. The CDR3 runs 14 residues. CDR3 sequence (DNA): TGTGCCAGCAGTTTCGGGACAGCTAACTATGGCTACACCTTC. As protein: CASSFGTANYGYTF.

Here the CDR3 reads CASSLGGLETEAFF. CDR3 nucleotide sequence: TGTGCCAGCAGCTTAGGGGGCTTGGAGACTGAAGCTTTCTTT. The chain recombines TRBV5-4 with TRBJ1-1, with TRBD1 matching 7 bases. This CDR3 comprises 14 residues. Germline values: CDR1 SGHNT, CDR2 YYREEE (reference sequence). J lost 5 bases, V lost 2 bases, and 6 bases had no gene match.

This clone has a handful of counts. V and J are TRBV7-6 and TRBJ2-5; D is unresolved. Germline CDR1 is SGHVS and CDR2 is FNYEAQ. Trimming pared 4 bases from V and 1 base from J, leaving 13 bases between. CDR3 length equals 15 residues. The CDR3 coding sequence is TGTGCCAGCAGCTCGACACCTTCTGCCCAAGAGACCCAGTACTTC. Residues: CASSSTPSAQETQYF.